The next 23 T cell receptor beta chains were all read from a single sample in a study of blood T cell repertoires in COVID-19. Assay used: immunoSEQ multiplex PCR; TCRdb lists only in-frame clones, some missing. The sample records about 61,000 clones, under 85% being singletons. Sequences were obtained from peripheral blood. These receptors originate from a woman in her 70s with acute or convalescent COVID-19.

The table lists this clone with a few counts. V usage is TRBV9 and J usage is TRBJ2-3; D not certain. V was shortened by 2 bases and J by 4 bases, with 8 bases between the two germline ends. Per the germline V gene, CDR1 is SGDLS and CDR2 is YYNGEE. The CDR3 covers 13 residues. This CDR3 is CASSVATPDTQYF. The DNA of the CDR3 is TGTGCCAGCAGCGTTGCTACCCCAGATACGCAGTATTTT.

The chain combines TRBV6-6 with TRBJ2-1; TRBD2 aligns across 15 bases. CDR1 is MNHNY and CDR2 is SVGAGI in the germline V gene (reference sequence). V shed 5 bases and J 8 bases; nucleotides not matched to a gene: 13. CDR3 length: 18 residues. The chain's CDR3 is CASSLKWTSGGARDEQFF. Written as DNA, the CDR3 is TGTGCCAGCAGTCTTAAATGGACTAGCGGGGGGGCCAGGGATGAGCAGTTCTTC.

J is TRBJ2-1 and V is TRBV20-1; TRBD1 matches 7 bases. Trimming removed 3 bases from V and 6 bases from J; junction bases left unmatched: 11. Germline V gene lookup returns CDR1 DFQATT and CDR2 SNEGSKA (reference sequence). CDR3 length: 15 amino acids. CDR3 sequence: CSASQWDSISNEQFF. In nucleotides, the CDR3 is TGCAGTGCTAGTCAGTGGGACAGCATCTCCAATGAGCAGTTCTTC.

This chain links TRBV7-2 with TRBJ2-1; D call uncertain. The CDR3 is 12 amino acids. Germline values: CDR1 SGHTA, CDR2 FQGNSA. Trimming stripped 5 bases from V and 15 bases from J, with 17 bases between. CDR3 DNA sequence: TGTGCCAGCAGCATTCAATTCACCCCGGTGTTCTTC. This encodes CASSIQFTPVFF. The full variable domain, its missing parts supplied by reference TRBV7-2 and TRBJ2-1, is GAGVSQSPSNKVTEKGKDVELRCDPISGHTALYWYRQSLGQGLEFLIYFQGNSAPDKSGLPSDRFSAERTGGSVSTLTIQRTQQEDSAVYLCASSIQFTPVFFGPGTRLTVL.

This clone was observed a handful of times. The chain uses TRBV2 and TRBJ2-3; 7 bases match TRBD2. The CDR3 extends over 13 amino acids. Germline V lookup: CDR1 SNHLY, CDR2 FYNNEI. V lost 7 bases and J lost 4; bases outside the gene matches: 5. The CDR3 sequence: CASNRGVADTQYF. The DNA of the CDR3 is TGTGCCAGCAATCGGGGGGTCGCAGATACGCAGTATTTT.

This clone occurred once. The rearrangement uses TRBV9 and TRBJ1-3, with 7 nucleotides matching TRBD1. The CDR3 spans 15 residues. Germline CDR1 is SGDLS and CDR2 is YYNGEE. V trimming: 1 base; J trimming: 4 bases; junction bases outside the gene matches: 5. CDR3 amino acids: CASSVQQGSGNTIYF. CDR3 bases: TGTGCCAGCAGCGTACAACAGGGGTCGGGAAACACCATATATTTT.

This clone was counted a single time. V is TRBV19 and J is TRBJ2-3; a weak D match, TRBD2 (7 bases). Trimming removed 5 bases at V and 4 bases at J, with 13 bases between. This CDR3 is built from 14 residues. Germline CDR1 reads LNHDA; CDR2 reads SQIVND (reference sequence). In DNA form, the CDR3 reads TGTGCCAGTAGTGCTGGGGGGGGCCCAGATACGCAGTATTTT. It translates to CASSAGGGPDTQYF. Using reference TRBV19 and TRBJ2-3 for the parts outside the CDR3, the full variable domain is DGGITQSPKYLFRKEGQNVTLSCEQNLNHDAMYWYRQDPGQGLRLIYYSQIVNDFQKGDIAEGYSVSREKKESFPLTVTSAQKNPTAFYLCASSAGGGPDTQYFGPGTRLTVL.

This clone appeared a single time. The genes are TRBV19 and TRBJ1-1; the match to TRBD1 covers 7 bases. There are 12 residues in the CDR3. Germline V gene data show CDR1 as LNHDA and CDR2 as SQIVND (reference sequence). V lost 9 bases to trimming and J lost 3 bases; unmatched junction nucleotides: 4. Written as DNA, the CDR3 is TGTGCCAGCTACGACAGGGACACTGAAGCTTTCTTT. Its protein is CASYDRDTEAFF.

This clone has only a few counts. The chain recombines TRBV4-1 with TRBJ1-1; unclear D gene. The CDR3 runs to 16 residues. Trimming stripped 6 bases from V and 1 base from J, with 18 bases between. Germline lookup yields CDR1 MGHRA and CDR2 YSYEKL. Here the CDR3 reads CASSRTLLRGNTEAFF. The CDR3 DNA is TGCGCCAGCAGTCGGACCCTCCTTCGGGGGAACACTGAAGCTTTCTTT.

V usage is TRBV30 and J usage is TRBJ1-2; possible D gene TRBD1, 5 bases. CDR3 length: 14 residues. V was shortened by 4 bases and J by 0 bases, with 12 bases between the two germline ends. Germline V gene sequence: CDR1 GTSNPN, CDR2 SVGIG (reference sequence). The CDR3 nucleotides are TGTGCCTGGACGGCAGGGTCCGCTAACTATGGCTACACCTTC. The encoded protein is CAWTAGSANYGYTF.

V is TRBV2 and J is TRBJ1-4, with D hard to call. CDR3 size: 12 residues. The germline V and J ends were trimmed by 7 bases and 4 bases, with 7 bases remaining between them. Germline V gives CDR1 SNHLY, CDR2 FYNNEI. The CDR3 reads CASTPSNEKLFF. In DNA form, the CDR3 reads TGTGCCAGCACGCCGAGTAATGAAAAACTGTTTTTT.

This clone was detected only a few times. This rearrangement joins TRBV6-5 to TRBJ1-1, with D tentatively TRBD1 (6 bases). From germline, CDR1 is MNHEY and CDR2 SVGAGI. This CDR3 region has 12 residues. Trimming shortened V by 6 bases and J by 5 bases, and 10 bases separated the two germline ends. CDR3 protein: CASSKRGTEAFF. The CDR3 DNA follows: TGTGCCAGCAGCAAAAGGGGGACTGAAGCTTTCTTT.

The CDR3 reads CASRGPTTSVGTQYF. The CDR3 nucleotides read TGTGCCAGCAGGGGGCCCACAACCTCTGTTGGGACCCAGTACTTC. The chain recombines TRBV5-8 with TRBJ2-5, with D perhaps TRBD1 (5 bases). The CDR3 length is 15 residues. Between the trimmed V and J ends, which lost 5 bases and 7 bases, there was a span of 21 bases. Germline-derived CDR1 and CDR2 are SGHTS and YDEGEE.

The genes are TRBV20-1 and TRBJ1-2; tentative D call: TRBD1 (6 bases). Germline loops: CDR1 DFQATT, CDR2 SNEGSKA (reference sequence). The CDR3 consists of 13 residues. The germline V and J ends were trimmed by 3 bases and 5 bases, with 13 bases remaining between them. In DNA, the CDR3 is TGCAGTGCTAGTCCGGGACAAAAGTATGGCTACACCTTC. Translating it yields CSASPGQKYGYTF.

This clone was seen only a few times. The chain links TRBV19 to TRBJ2-7; D possibly corresponds to TRBD2 (6 bases). The germline V gene has CDR1 LNHDA and CDR2 SQIVND (reference sequence). The germline V and J ends were trimmed by 4 bases and 6 bases, with 16 bases remaining between them. CDR3 length equals 14 residues. This CDR3 reads CASSNLGGSPEQYF. In DNA form, the CDR3 reads TGTGCCAGTAGTAACTTGGGGGGATCCCCCGAGCAGTACTTC.

The chain carries TRBV29-1 and TRBJ2-1, with 7 bases matching TRBD2. Germline V gives CDR1 SQVTM, CDR2 ANQGSEA. The junction had 9 bases not matched to a gene; V was cut back by 7 bases and J by 0 bases. The CDR3 spans 15 residues. The CDR3 sequence is CSALGGKSSYNEQFF. CDR3 coding DNA: TGCAGCGCCCTCGGGGGGAAAAGCTCCTACAATGAGCAGTTCTTC.

This clone was observed a few times. The J gene is TRBJ2-7, the V gene TRBV28, with TRBD2 as a possible D gene (6 bases). The CDR3 totals 15 residues. Germline V CDR1 and CDR2: MDHEN, SYDVKM. Trimming pared 6 bases from V and 3 bases from J, leaving 18 bases between. For the CDR3, the DNA is TGTGCCAGCAGCCAAAGCGGGCAGGTGGGCTACGAGCAGTACTTC. This codes for CASSQSGQVGYEQYF.

The chain employs TRBV5-1 and TRBJ2-6; 7 bases agree with TRBD1. The junction had 5 bases not matched to a gene; V was cut back by 2 bases and J by 0 bases. CDR1 is SGHRS, CDR2 YFSETQ, per germline. There are 17 residues in the CDR3. CDR3: CASSFRPGGSGANVLTF. CDR3 nucleotides: TGCGCCAGCAGCTTTAGGCCAGGGGGCTCTGGGGCCAACGTCCTGACTTTC. Full variable domain (remainder filled in from reference TRBV5-1 and TRBJ2-6): KAGVTQTPRYLIKTRGQQVTLSCSPISGHRSVSWYQQTPGQGLQFLFEYFSETQRNKGNFPGRFSGRQFSNSRSEMNVSTLELGDSALYLCASSFRPGGSGANVLTFGAGSRLTVL.

J is TRBJ1-3 and V is TRBV7-2, with D hard to call. Germline V gives CDR1 SGHTA, CDR2 FQGNSA. CDR3 length: 15 residues. The ends were cut back, 5 bases at V and 0 bases at J, with 11 bases in the middle. CDR3 bases: TGTGCCAGCAGCGCCTCCCGGGGCTCTGGAAACACCATATATTTT. The encoded protein is CASSASRGSGNTIYF.

The chain carries TRBV5-4 and TRBJ2-5; 8 positions match TRBD2. The junction had 5 bases not matched to a gene; V was cut back by 3 bases and J by 1 base. Germline loops: CDR1 SGHNT, CDR2 YYREEE (reference sequence). The CDR3 sequence is 15 residues long. The CDR3 sequence is CASSSISGAQETQYF. CDR3 bases: TGTGCCAGCAGCTCAATTAGCGGGGCCCAAGAGACCCAGTACTTC.

This chain connects TRBV5-1 to TRBJ2-3, with TRBD2 identical over 9 bases. CDR3 size: 16 residues. The germline V gene encodes CDR1 SGHRS and CDR2 YFSETQ. Losses at the gene ends were 0 bases for V and 1 base for J; bases not matched to a gene: 3. CDR3: CASSLVSSGGTDTQYF. CDR3 DNA sequence: TGCGCCAGCAGCTTGGTGTCTAGCGGGGGCACAGATACGCAGTATTTT.

The V call is TRBV15, the J call TRBJ1-4, with D unclear. V lost 0 bases and J lost 7, with 9 bases in between. The CDR3 covers 14 residues. In germline, CDR1 is LNHNV, CDR2 YYDKDF (reference sequence). The CDR3 DNA reads TGTGCCACCAGCAGAGATCAACAGCTTGAAAAACTGTTTTTT. Protein sequence: CATSRDQQLEKLFF.

The chain has TRBV28 and TRBJ1-5; maybe TRBD1 (6 bases). Germline V lookup: CDR1 MDHEN, CDR2 SYDVKM. Trimming cost V 6 bases and J 7 bases, with 16 bases left between them. CDR3 length: 14 amino acids. CDR3 nucleotides: TGTGCCAGCAGCTCAACAGGGATTAGCCAGCCCCAGCATTTT. Protein product: CASSSTGISQPQHF.